A selection of T cell receptor beta chains follows, all from one sample in a study of response to subunit inactivated influenza vaccine. TCRdb itself ran the RT-PCR reads through MiXCR, one entry per CDR3 protein. Here the sample spans approximately 530,000 distinct CDR3 sequences, around 8% being singletons. The sample here was PBMCs from blood, taken less than 30 months after vaccination. Source of these receptors: a man between 50 and 69 years old who received an inactivated influenza vaccine. Each CDR3 is given with its conserved first and last residue. The order of the fields is V gene, D gene, clone size, J gene, CDR3 protein, CDR3 DNA. A D gene is named only where the DNA matches it firmly. Where a row states a size, it is once, few, many or the class of an expanded clone; other rows omit it.

V gene: TRBV12-3/TRBV12-4; D gene: NA; clone size: few; J gene: TRBJ2-3; CDR3 protein: CASSLDNLIPDTQYF; CDR3 DNA: TGTGCCAGCAGTTTAGATAATTTGATCCCAGATACGCAGTATTTT
V gene: TRBV29-1; D gene: NA; clone size: few; J gene: TRBJ1-5; CDR3 protein: CSAADTSNQPQHF; CDR3 DNA: TGCAGCGCCGCGGACACCAGCAATCAGCCCCAGCATTTT
V gene: TRBV7-3; D gene: TRBD2; clone size: few; J gene: TRBJ2-1; CDR3 protein: CASSLAGLGNEQFF; CDR3 DNA: TGTGCCAGCAGCCTAGCGGGGCTCGGGAATGAGCAGTTCTTC
V gene: TRBV6-1; D gene: NA; clone size: NA; J gene: TRBJ2-5; CDR3 protein: CASNKGTGETQYF; CDR3 DNA: TGTGCCAGCAACAAAGGGACCGGGGAGACCCAGTACTTC
V gene: TRBV5-1; D gene: NA; clone size: NA; J gene: TRBJ1-1; CDR3 protein: CASSLAQANTEAFF; CDR3 DNA: TGCGCCAGCAGCTTGGCCCAGGCTAACACTGAAGCTTTCTTT
V gene: TRBV20-1; D gene: TRBD2; clone size: few; J gene: TRBJ2-7; CDR3 protein: CSAASGRPGGHEQYF; CDR3 DNA: TGCAGTGCGGCTAGCGGGAGGCCAGGAGGCCACGAGCAGTACTTC
V gene: TRBV27; D gene: TRBD2; clone size: NA; J gene: TRBJ2-1; CDR3 protein: CASSIVTGGLNEQFF; CDR3 DNA: TGTGCCAGCAGTATCGTTACGGGGGGTCTCAATGAGCAGTTCTTC
V gene: TRBV9; D gene: NA; clone size: few; J gene: TRBJ2-1; CDR3 protein: CASSEDGYNEQFF; CDR3 DNA: TGTGCCAGCAGCGAGGACGGGTACAATGAGCAGTTCTTC
V gene: TRBV12-3/TRBV12-4; D gene: NA; clone size: NA; J gene: TRBJ2-7; CDR3 protein: CASSFWVSYEQYF; CDR3 DNA: TGTGCCAGCAGTTTCTGGGTCTCCTACGAGCAGTACTTC
V gene: TRBV10-3; D gene: NA; clone size: many; J gene: TRBJ2-1; CDR3 protein: CAIRGPSANEQFF; CDR3 DNA: TGTGCCATCAGGGGCCCTAGCGCCAATGAGCAGTTCTTC
V gene: TRBV7-8; D gene: NA; clone size: many; J gene: TRBJ2-5; CDR3 protein: CASSLFLAEKETQYF; CDR3 DNA: TGTGCCAGCAGCTTATTTTTGGCAGAAAAAGAGACCCAGTACTTC
V gene: TRBV20-1; D gene: NA; clone size: NA; J gene: TRBJ2-2; CDR3 protein: CSARPLRGDTGELFF; CDR3 DNA: TGCAGTGCTCGACCCCTTCGCGGAGACACCGGGGAGCTGTTTTTT
V gene: TRBV20-1; D gene: TRBD2; clone size: NA; J gene: TRBJ2-1; CDR3 protein: CSAEGLAGGSYNEQFF; CDR3 DNA: TGCAGTGCAGAAGGACTAGCGGGGGGCTCCTACAATGAGCAGTTCTTC
V gene: TRBV5-1; D gene: NA; clone size: many; J gene: TRBJ2-3; CDR3 protein: CASSLGRKTDTQYF; CDR3 DNA: TGCGCCAGCAGCTTGGGCCGAAAGACGGATACGCAGTATTTT
V gene: TRBV5-1; D gene: NA; clone size: NA; J gene: TRBJ2-5; CDR3 protein: CASSSKSAGETQYF; CDR3 DNA: TGCGCCAGCAGCTCCAAGTCTGCAGGGGAGACCCAGTACTTC
V gene: TRBV5-1; D gene: TRBD1; clone size: many; J gene: TRBJ2-7; CDR3 protein: CASTPTRDRSYEQYF; CDR3 DNA: TGCGCCAGCACCCCGACCCGGGACAGATCCTACGAGCAGTACTTC
V gene: TRBV20-1; D gene: NA; clone size: NA; J gene: TRBJ2-5; CDR3 protein: CSARDSRNPGQETQYF; CDR3 DNA: TGCAGTGCTAGAGATTCAAGGAATCCGGGCCAAGAGACCCAGTACTTC
V gene: TRBV7-2; D gene: TRBD2; clone size: many; J gene: TRBJ2-3; CDR3 protein: CASSLSSGTTNTQYF; CDR3 DNA: TGTGCCAGCAGCTTGTCTAGCGGGACCACCAATACGCAGTATTTT
V gene: TRBV10-3; D gene: NA; clone size: few; J gene: TRBJ2-7; CDR3 protein: CAISEGRGNEQYF; CDR3 DNA: TGTGCCATCAGTGAGGGTAGGGGTAACGAGCAGTACTTC
V gene: TRBV11-3; D gene: NA; clone size: NA; J gene: TRBJ2-3; CDR3 protein: CASSLARSSDTQYF; CDR3 DNA: TGTGCCAGCAGCTTAGCCCGGTCCTCCGATACGCAGTATTTT
V gene: TRBV21-1; D gene: NA; clone size: few; J gene: TRBJ2-4; CDR3 protein: CASSKDAGNIQYF; CDR3 DNA: TGTGCCAGCAGCAAGGACGCTGGAAACATTCAGTACTTC
V gene: TRBV15; D gene: NA; clone size: NA; J gene: TRBJ1-5; CDR3 protein: CATSSNLNQPQHF; CDR3 DNA: TGTGCCACCAGCAGTAATCTTAATCAGCCCCAGCATTTT
V gene: TRBV19; D gene: NA; clone size: NA; J gene: TRBJ1-5; CDR3 protein: CASSIWGTSNQPQHF; CDR3 DNA: TGTGCCAGTAGTATATGGGGAACTAGCAATCAGCCCCAGCATTTT
V gene: TRBV7-9; D gene: NA; clone size: NA; J gene: TRBJ2-2; CDR3 protein: CASSLAQDPTNTGELFF; CDR3 DNA: TGTGCCAGCAGCTTAGCGCAGGACCCCACGAACACCGGGGAGCTGTTTTTT
V gene: TRBV7-2; D gene: TRBD1; clone size: few; J gene: TRBJ1-4; CDR3 protein: CASSLTGTANEKLFF; CDR3 DNA: TGTGCCAGCAGCTTAACCGGGACAGCAAATGAAAAACTGTTTTTT
V gene: TRBV30; D gene: TRBD2; clone size: NA; J gene: TRBJ2-3; CDR3 protein: CAWSPTSGGSDTQYF; CDR3 DNA: TGTGCCTGGAGTCCGACTAGCGGGGGCTCAGATACGCAGTATTTT
V gene: TRBV29-1; D gene: TRBD1; clone size: NA; J gene: TRBJ2-5; CDR3 protein: CSVDLQAGGETQYF; CDR3 DNA: TGCAGCGTTGATCTTCAGGCAGGGGGCGAGACCCAGTACTTC
V gene: TRBV11-2; D gene: NA; clone size: NA; J gene: TRBJ2-2; CDR3 protein: CASSRAPGPGELFF; CDR3 DNA: TGTGCCAGCAGCCGAGCCCCCGGCCCCGGGGAGCTGTTTTTT
V gene: TRBV4-3; D gene: TRBD1; clone size: many; J gene: TRBJ2-3; CDR3 protein: CASSQDSGQGITQYF; CDR3 DNA: TGCGCCAGCAGCCAAGATTCCGGACAGGGTATAACGCAGTATTTT
V gene: TRBV12-3/TRBV12-4; D gene: NA; clone size: NA; J gene: TRBJ1-2; CDR3 protein: CASSFDRLPGGYTF; CDR3 DNA: TGTGCCAGCAGTTTTGACAGGCTCCCCGGTGGCTACACCTTC
V gene: TRBV7-8; D gene: TRBD1; clone size: NA; J gene: TRBJ1-5; CDR3 protein: CASSRQGLQPQHF; CDR3 DNA: TGTGCCAGCAGCAGACAGGGGCTCCAGCCCCAGCATTTT
V gene: TRBV11-2; D gene: NA; clone size: NA; J gene: TRBJ2-1; CDR3 protein: CASSLVPVGNNEQFF; CDR3 DNA: TGTGCCAGCAGCTTAGTACCCGTCGGGAACAATGAGCAGTTCTTC
V gene: TRBV20-1; D gene: TRBD2; clone size: NA; J gene: TRBJ2-2; CDR3 protein: CSAPGLVGELFF; CDR3 DNA: TGCAGTGCCCCGGGACTAGTCGGGGAGCTGTTTTTT
V gene: TRBV4-3; D gene: NA; clone size: few; J gene: TRBJ1-2; CDR3 protein: CASSPDMNGYTF; CDR3 DNA: TGCGCCAGCAGCCCCGACATGAATGGCTACACCTTC
V gene: TRBV6-1; D gene: NA; clone size: NA; J gene: TRBJ2-1; CDR3 protein: CASSRGTSGEQFF; CDR3 DNA: TGTGCCAGCAGCAGGGGGACTTCAGGGGAGCAGTTCTTC
V gene: TRBV4-3; D gene: NA; clone size: many; J gene: TRBJ1-2; CDR3 protein: CASSQDNRDGYGYTF; CDR3 DNA: TGCGCCAGCAGCCAAGATAACAGGGACGGCTATGGCTACACCTTC
V gene: TRBV7-9; D gene: TRBD1; clone size: many; J gene: TRBJ1-5; CDR3 protein: CASSLGQLNQPQHF; CDR3 DNA: TGTGCCAGCAGCTTGGGACAGTTGAATCAGCCCCAGCATTTT
V gene: TRBV13; D gene: TRBD1; clone size: few; J gene: TRBJ1-3; CDR3 protein: CASSSQQGPGNTIYF; CDR3 DNA: TGTGCCAGCAGCTCACAACAGGGGCCTGGAAACACCATATATTTT
V gene: TRBV6-2/TRBV6-3; D gene: TRBD1; clone size: few; J gene: TRBJ2-3; CDR3 protein: CASSQDRGGPTDTQYF; CDR3 DNA: TGTGCCAGCAGTCAGGACAGGGGAGGACCTACAGATACGCAGTATTTT
V gene: TRBV28; D gene: TRBD1; clone size: NA; J gene: TRBJ2-2; CDR3 protein: CASSGGQSNTGELFF; CDR3 DNA: TGTGCCAGCAGTGGGGGACAGTCGAACACCGGGGAGCTGTTTTTT
V gene: TRBV7-2; D gene: NA; clone size: NA; J gene: TRBJ2-3; CDR3 protein: CASSFREAYDTQYF; CDR3 DNA: TGTGCCAGCAGCTTCAGAGAGGCGTACGATACGCAGTATTTT